Following are 23 T cell receptor beta chains from one sample sequenced in a study of technical replicates of blood from a few donors. Some clones are missing from TCRdb's copy, which holds only in-frame ones; the method was immunoSEQ multiplex PCR. The table lists tens of thousands of clones, around 97% of them singletons. Sequenced material: T cells isolated from PBMCs. Every receptor here comes from a human donor in good health.

The rearrangement links TRBV6-5 to TRBJ1-6; TRBD1 is a possible D gene (5 bases). The germline V and J ends were trimmed by 4 bases and 8 bases, with 12 bases remaining between them. Germline V CDR1 and CDR2: MNHEY, SVGAGI. The CDR3 covers 14 residues. CDR3 in amino acids: CASSFAGEDSPLHF. DNA for the CDR3: TGTGCCAGCAGTTTCGCGGGGGAAGATTCACCCCTCCACTTT.

This chain uses TRBV18 with TRBJ2-3, with D possibly TRBD2 on 5 matching bases. Trimming left V 3 bases short and J 3 bases short, with 7 bases between. The CDR3 spans 13 residues. CDR1 is KGHSH and CDR2 is LQKENI in the germline V gene. The CDR3 DNA reads TGTGCCAGCTCACCGCCGGGGACAGATACGCAGTATTTT. Protein product: CASSPPGTDTQYF.

The rearrangement uses TRBV6-4 and TRBJ2-3, with TRBD2 identical over 11 bases. CDR1 and CDR2 from the germline V gene are MRHNA and SNTAGT. The trim removed 2 bases at V and 4 bases at J, leaving 2 bases unmatched. The CDR3 is 15 amino acids. CDR3 loop: CASSDLAGGSDTQYF. The DNA of the CDR3 is TGTGCCAGCAGTGACCTAGCGGGGGGTTCAGATACGCAGTATTTT.

The V and J genes are TRBV11-1 and TRBJ1-2, with D tentatively TRBD1 (6 bases). V was trimmed by 3 bases and J by 8 bases, leaving 13 bases between them. The germline V gene encodes CDR1 SGHAT and CDR2 FQDESV (reference sequence). CDR3 length equals 13 residues. CDR3 sequence reads: CASSFTGSEGYTF. The CDR3 DNA sequence: TGTGCCAGCAGCTTTACAGGGTCGGAAGGCTACACCTTC.

The chain joins TRBV27 to TRBJ1-2, with D possibly matching TRBD1 (6 bases). The length of the CDR3 is 16 residues. Germline lookup yields CDR1 MNHEY and CDR2 SMNVEV (reference sequence). Trimming left V 5 bases short and J 4 bases short, with 20 bases between. The CDR3 spells CASSRVGGASPYGYTF. CDR3 nucleotide sequence: TGTGCCAGCAGTAGAGTAGGGGGGGCTTCGCCCTATGGCTACACCTTC.

The chain couples TRBV19 to TRBJ2-1, with D possibly being TRBD2 (5 bases). Germline loops: CDR1 LNHDA, CDR2 SQIVND (reference sequence). The V gene lost 10 bases and the J gene lost 8 bases, with 18 bases spanning the gap. The CDR3 consists of 13 residues. The CDR3, as DNA: TGTGCCACGAGCCCGCGGGTGCGGGATGAGCAGTTCTTC. The encoded protein is CATSPRVRDEQFF.

The chain has TRBV6-1 and TRBJ2-3, with D possibly TRBD2 on 5 matching bases. The V and J ends lost 4 bases and 0 bases respectively, with 11 bases between them. This CDR3 region has 15 residues. The V gene's germline CDR1 is MNHNS and CDR2 SASEGT. The CDR3 coding sequence is TGTGCCAGCAGTGCCGGACTGACTAGCACAGATACGCAGTATTTT. It translates to CASSAGLTSTDTQYF.

The chain joins TRBV2 to TRBJ2-3; the D gene is possibly TRBD2 (5 bases). In germline, CDR1 is SNHLY, CDR2 FYNNEI. Trimming removed 6 bases from V and 8 bases from J, with 15 bases in between. The CDR3 extends over 13 amino acids. CDR3 sequence: CASRFATSTTQYF. DNA for the CDR3: TGTGCCAGCAGATTCGCCACTAGTACTACGCAGTATTTT.

The chain is built from TRBV25-1 and TRBJ1-1; no clear D gene. V was clipped by 4 bases and J by 1 base, with 7 bases between them. CDR1 and CDR2 (germline): MGHDK, SYGVNS. The length of the CDR3 is 13 residues. The CDR3 spells CASSVTPNTEAFF. The CDR3 region has the DNA TGTGCCAGCAGTGTGACACCGAACACTGAAGCTTTCTTT.

This clone was detected once. The CDR3 sequence: CASSGGGAKNIQYF. The CDR3 DNA reads as TGTGCCAGCAGCGGAGGAGGGGCCAAAAACATTCAGTACTTC. The genes are TRBV5-6 and TRBJ2-4; D is perhaps TRBD2 (6 bases). Germline CDR1 is SGHDT and CDR2 is YYEEEE. The CDR3 runs to 14 residues. V lost 4 bases and J 1 base, leaving 9 bases between the germline ends.

The genes are TRBV7-6 and TRBJ2-4, with TRBD1 matching 9 bases. V was clipped by 5 bases and J by 1 base; unmatched bases: 3. The CDR3 is 15 residues long. CDR1 is SGHVS, CDR2 FNYEAQ, per germline. CDR3 coding DNA: TGTGCCAGCAGCCATGGGACAGGGGCCAAAAACATTCAGTACTTC. It translates to CASSHGTGAKNIQYF.

The V and J genes are TRBV27 and TRBJ2-7; D may be TRBD1 (6 bases). Germline assignment: CDR1 MNHEY and CDR2 SMNVEV (reference sequence). Trimming left V 5 bases short and J 3 bases short, with 14 bases between. This CDR3 has 14 residues. CDR3 DNA: TGTGCCAGCAGTGACAGGAGCGGATTCTACGAGCAGTACTTC. It codes for CASSDRSGFYEQYF.

V gene TRBV7-2 combines with J gene TRBJ2-1; D gene uncertain. Trimming took off 3 bases at V and 4 bases at J, with 13 bases between the two ends. CDR1 SGHTA and CDR2 FQGNSA come from the germline V gene. The CDR3 spans 15 residues. The CDR3 region has the DNA TGTGCCAGCAGCTTCTTAGCAGACCGGTACAATGAGCAGTTCTTC. Its protein product is CASSFLADRYNEQFF.

The chain couples TRBV5-1 to TRBJ2-1, with D unresolved. The CDR3 extends over 14 amino acids. With 4 bases removed from V and 3 bases from J, the gap between germline ends came to 11 bases. The germline V gene has CDR1 SGHRS and CDR2 YFSETQ. CDR3 bases: TGCGCCAGCAGCCAGCTAGAGGTCTACAATGAGCAGTTCTTC. This sequence encodes CASSQLEVYNEQFF.

This chain connects TRBV6-6 to TRBJ1-1, with 10 bases that match TRBD1. Germline V gene data show CDR1 as MNHNY and CDR2 as SVGAGI (reference sequence). CDR3 length: 15 residues. The V and J ends lost 8 bases and 12 bases, in that order; junction bases with no gene match: 18. CDR3 loop: CASESRDRGGIYTFF. The CDR3 DNA follows: TGTGCCAGCGAAAGCCGGGACAGGGGCGGAATTTACACTTTCTTT.

The chain recombines TRBV7-9 with TRBJ2-3; the D gene is possibly TRBD2 (6 bases). Germline-derived CDR1 and CDR2 are SEHNR and FQNEAQ (reference sequence). The CDR3 runs 18 residues. Trimming removed 4 bases from V and 2 bases from J, with 22 bases in between. This CDR3 reads CASSSTGVRSTNTDTQYF. The CDR3 nucleotides are TGTGCCAGCAGCTCGACGGGAGTGAGATCAACAAACACAGATACGCAGTATTTT.

This chain joins TRBV9 and TRBJ2-1; D uncertain. The CDR3 spans 14 residues. Germline V lookup: CDR1 SGDLS, CDR2 YYNGEE. V was cut by 2 bases and J by 0 bases, with 6 bases left in between. The CDR3 is CASSVAGSYNEQFF. The CDR3 DNA is TGTGCCAGCAGCGTGGCTGGCTCCTACAATGAGCAGTTCTTC.

In this sample, this clone turned up once. This chain links TRBV15 with TRBJ2-7, with TRBD1 identical over 9 bases. V lost 1 base and J lost 5; bases outside the gene matches: 6. The germline V gene has CDR1 LNHNV and CDR2 YYDKDF (reference sequence). The CDR3 sequence is 15 residues long. The DNA for the CDR3 is TGTGCCACCAGCAGAGCCCGGGACAGGGACCACGAGCAGTACTTC. Translation gives CATSRARDRDHEQYF.

The chain recombines TRBV14 with TRBJ1-1; D is ambiguous. CDR3 size: 13 residues. Deletions cut 0 bases from V and 6 bases from J, with 8 bases between. Germline CDR1 reads SGHDN; CDR2 reads FVKESK. The CDR3 spells CASSQEIRAEAFF. The CDR3 region has the DNA TGTGCCAGCAGCCAAGAAATACGCGCTGAAGCTTTCTTT.

The gene calls are TRBV19 and TRBJ1-5; unclear D gene. Germline CDR1 LNHDA, CDR2 SQIVND (reference sequence). The CDR3 extends over 15 amino acids. V gave up 3 bases and J gave up 2 bases, with 11 bases separating them. The CDR3 region has the DNA TGTGCCAGTAGTATGTCCAGAGAGGGCAATCAGCCCCAGCATTTT. Translated, it gives CASSMSREGNQPQHF. Complete variable domain (other parts from reference TRBV19 and TRBJ1-5): DGGITQSPKYLFRKEGQNVTLSCEQNLNHDAMYWYRQDPGQGLRLIYYSQIVNDFQKGDIAEGYSVSREKKESFPLTVTSAQKNPTAFYLCASSMSREGNQPQHFGDGTRLSIL.

The genes are TRBV4-1 and TRBJ2-6; D possibly corresponds to TRBD1 (5 bases). The CDR3 has 16 residues. Per germline, CDR1 MGHRA and CDR2 YSYEKL. The germline V and J ends were trimmed by 5 bases and 0 bases, with 11 bases remaining between them. CDR3 DNA: TGCGCCAGCAGCAACAGGCTCCTCTCTGGGGCCAACGTCCTGACTTTC. Residues: CASSNRLLSGANVLTF.

The gene calls are TRBV28 and TRBJ2-7; 16 nucleotides agree with TRBD2. Germline V gene lookup returns CDR1 MDHEN and CDR2 SYDVKM. The CDR3 consists of 20 residues. Losses at the gene ends were 6 bases for V and 3 bases for J; bases not matched to a gene: 17. The CDR3 is CASSQVGLAGGPRFNYEQYF. CDR3 coding DNA: TGTGCCAGCAGCCAAGTGGGACTAGCGGGAGGGCCCCGGTTTAACTACGAGCAGTACTTC.

The genes are TRBV4-1 and TRBJ2-7, with 10 bases that match TRBD2. The CDR3 is made up of 16 amino acids. Germline CDR1 MGHRA, CDR2 YSYEKL. Unmatched junction bases numbered 6, after V lost 1 base and J lost 3 bases. The CDR3 loop reads CASSQGGTSVVYEQYF. The CDR3 DNA is TGCGCCAGCAGCCAAGGCGGGACTAGCGTGGTCTACGAGCAGTACTTC.